The sequence of this TCR beta chain was determined in a study of T cell responses to AZD1222 COVID-19 vaccine. CDR3 length: 13 amino acids. The ends were cut back, 0 bases at V and 7 bases at J, with 10 bases in the middle. The germline gives CDR1 SGHTA, CDR2 FQGTGA. Here immunoSEQ multiplex PCR was the method, and the copy in TCRdb shows in-frame clones only, minus some. This sample has some 130,000 clones, with approximately 95% found just once. This chain links TRBV7-3 with TRBJ2-7, with D maybe TRBD2 (6 bases). This TCR came from an adult who received the AZD1222 COVID-19 vaccine. Sequencing used peripheral blood, obtained 28 days after the second AZD1222 dose. The CDR3 nucleotides are TGTGCCAGCAGCTTAACGGGCCGGGGGGAGCAGTACTTC. Translated, it gives CASSLTGRGEQYF.